This is a list of T cell receptor beta chains from one sample in a study of beta chain features in type 1 diabetes. Profiled with immunoSEQ multiplex PCR; TCRdb holds only in-frame clones, not every one. Found here are about 130,000 clones, roughly 10% of them singletons; the top ten hold under 0.9%. Sequencing was carried out using central memory CD4+ T cells from blood. The origin of the receptors is a man aged 25 to 45 with type 1 diabetes. Each CDR3 is given with its conserved first and last residue. The D gene is left open where the match is weak. Size is omitted from some rows. Given values are once, few, many or a class for expanded clones.

clone_size	d_call	v_call	j_call	cdr3_aa	cdr3_nt
few	NA	TRBV7-2	TRBJ2-5	CASSFSGVEETQYF	TGTGCCAGCAGCTTTTCCGGGGTTGAAGAGACCCAGTACTTC
many	NA	TRBV7-9	TRBJ1-6	CASSPSGLGGNSPLHF	TGTGCCAGCAGCCCATCCGGGCTGGGGGGGAATTCACCCCTCCACTTT
few	NA	TRBV28	TRBJ2-3	CASSPQRWGPTDTQYF	TGTGCCAGCAGCCCGCAAAGGTGGGGGCCCACAGATACGCAGTATTTT
once	TRBD1	TRBV4-2	TRBJ2-3	CASSQDRQGAADTQYF	TGTGCCAGCAGCCAAGATAGACAGGGGGCAGCAGATACGCAGTATTTT
NA	TRBD1	TRBV18	TRBJ2-7	CASSGNRGSSYEQYF	TGTGCCAGCTCAGGCAACAGGGGGAGTTCCTACGAGCAGTACTTC
few	NA	TRBV6-5	TRBJ2-1	CASIPPGSGYNEQFF	TGTGCCAGCATTCCCCCAGGGTCAGGATACAATGAGCAGTTCTTC
many	NA	TRBV29-1	TRBJ1-2	CSAWGLGRSYGYTF	TGCAGCGCCTGGGGACTGGGACGTTCCTATGGCTACACCTTC
few	NA	TRBV6-5	TRBJ2-6	CASSYLPGAGANVLTF	TGTGCCAGCAGTTACTTGCCGGGGGCTGGGGCCAACGTCCTGACTTTC
NA	TRBD1	TRBV7-9	TRBJ1-2	CASSLEDRDHGYTF	TGTGCCAGCAGCTTAGAGGACAGGGATCATGGCTACACCTTC
NA	TRBD1	TRBV29-1	TRBJ2-7	CSVAPGTGGSDEQYF	TGCAGCGTAGCCCCAGGGACAGGGGGTTCAGACGAGCAGTACTTC
NA	TRBD1	TRBV11-3	TRBJ2-3	CASSPGQGYTDTQYF	TGTGCCAGCAGCCCTGGACAGGGGTACACAGATACGCAGTATTTT
few	NA	TRBV7-9	TRBJ2-5	CASRRGAEETQYF	TGTGCCAGCAGACGCGGAGCCGAAGAGACCCAGTACTTC
few	NA	TRBV9	TRBJ2-1	CASSVGVRGTDNEQFF	TGTGCCAGCAGCGTAGGAGTGCGGGGTACTGACAATGAGCAGTTCTTC
NA	NA	TRBV7-2	TRBJ2-1	CASSLATGPGREQFF	TGTGCCAGCAGTCTAGCGACCGGGCCCGGGCGTGAGCAGTTCTTC
NA	TRBD1	TRBV28	TRBJ1-1	CASRASGTGGNTEAFF	TGTGCCAGCAGGGCGAGCGGGACAGGGGGGAACACTGAAGCTTTCTTT
NA	TRBD1	TRBV18	TRBJ2-7	CASSPGRDRVDEQYF	TGTGCCAGCTCACCGGGTAGGGACAGGGTGGACGAGCAGTACTTC
NA	NA	TRBV5-1	TRBJ2-3	CASSLITGTDTQYF	TGCGCCAGCAGCTTGATTACGGGCACAGATACGCAGTATTTT
NA	NA	TRBV14	TRBJ1-1	CASSPGWASEAFF	TGTGCCAGCAGCCCCGGTTGGGCCAGTGAAGCTTTCTTT
few	NA	TRBV5-1	TRBJ2-2	CASSLGGTNTGELFF	TGCGCCAGCAGCTTGGGGGGCACCAACACCGGGGAGCTGTTTTTT
NA	TRBD1	TRBV14	TRBJ2-7	CASSSWTGYEQYF	TGTGCCAGCAGCAGTTGGACAGGGTACGAGCAGTACTTC
few	NA	TRBV11-1	TRBJ1-2	CASSLGRHGGYTF	TGTGCCAGCAGCTTAGGCAGGCACGGTGGCTACACCTTC
few	TRBD1	TRBV29-1	TRBJ2-3	CSAKDRAADTQYF	TGCAGCGCCAAGGACAGGGCGGCAGATACGCAGTATTTT
few	NA	TRBV30	TRBJ2-5	CAWSVRVRETQYF	TGTGCCTGGAGTGTGCGGGTTCGAGAGACCCAGTACTTC
few	NA	TRBV2	TRBJ2-7	CASSGPGGHEQYF	TGTGCCAGCAGTGGTCCTGGAGGCCACGAGCAGTACTTC
NA	NA	TRBV7-9	TRBJ1-1	CASSSRRGYTEAFF	TGTGCCAGCAGCTCGAGAAGAGGGTACACTGAAGCTTTCTTT
few	NA	TRBV5-1	TRBJ2-3	CASATGGLSTDTQYF	TGCGCCAGCGCTACGGGGGGCCTTTCCACAGATACGCAGTATTTT
few	NA	TRBV2	TRBJ2-7	CASSLSLGQRSYEQYF	TGTGCCAGCAGCCTAAGTTTGGGGCAGCGCTCCTACGAGCAGTACTTC
NA	TRBD1	TRBV28	TRBJ1-5	CASSPGQNHQPQHF	TGTGCCAGCAGCCCGGGACAGAACCATCAGCCCCAGCATTTT
many	NA	TRBV29-1	TRBJ2-4	CSVRVDRSLAKNIQYF	TGCAGCGTCCGTGTTGACAGGTCCCTAGCCAAAAACATTCAGTACTTC